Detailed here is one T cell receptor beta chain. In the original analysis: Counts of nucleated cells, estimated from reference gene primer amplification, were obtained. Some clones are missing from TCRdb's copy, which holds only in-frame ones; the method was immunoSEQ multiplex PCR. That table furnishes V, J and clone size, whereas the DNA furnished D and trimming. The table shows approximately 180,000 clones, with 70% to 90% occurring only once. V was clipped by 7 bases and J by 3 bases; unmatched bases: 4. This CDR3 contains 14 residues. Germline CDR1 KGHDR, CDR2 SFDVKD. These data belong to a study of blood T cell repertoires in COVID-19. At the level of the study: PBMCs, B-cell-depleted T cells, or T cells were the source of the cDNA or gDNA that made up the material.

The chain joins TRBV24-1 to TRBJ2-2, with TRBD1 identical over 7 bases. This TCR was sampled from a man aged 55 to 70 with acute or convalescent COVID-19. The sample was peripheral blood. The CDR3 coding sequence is TGTGCCACCAGCGGACAGGCATACACCGGGGAGCTGTTTTTT. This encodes CATSGQAYTGELFF.